This T cell receptor beta chain was identified in a study of shared clonotypes between healthy human individuals. Overall study: Each donor's CD4 naive and CD4 memory cells filled three plates apiece, CD8 naive two, and CD8 memory one.

Study outcomes and limitations: The diversity represented, both genetic and in exposure history, was limited by few donors.

The CDR3 length is 15 residues. Looked up from germline, CDR1 is LNHDA and CDR2 is SQIVND (reference sequence). Trimming removed 3 bases from V and 5 bases from J, with 14 bases in between. TCRdb keeps only in-frame clones here, not all; method: immunoSEQ multiplex PCR. Of over a million clones listed, about 75% are singletons. With respect to this clone: The antigen is unknown.

V is TRBV19 and J is TRBJ2-1; no clear D gene. The sequence derives from a man between 18 and 29 years old in good health. Material: memory CD4+ T cells sorted from blood. Described subset: CD45RA-negative fraction. For the CDR3, the DNA is TGTGCCAGTAGTATCCGGGCTCAAAATAACAATGAGCAGTTCTTC. This sequence encodes CASSIRAQNNNEQFF. Drawing the rest from reference TRBV19 and TRBJ2-1, the complete variable domain is DGGITQSPKYLFRKEGQNVTLSCEQNLNHDAMYWYRQDPGQGLRLIYYSQIVNDFQKGDIAEGYSVSREKKESFPLTVTSAQKNPTAFYLCASSIRAQNNNEQFFGPGTRLTVL.